This T cell receptor beta chain was documented in a study of glioma-infiltrating T cells after dendritic cell vaccination. On the study more broadly: Patients had newly diagnosed or recurrent glioblastoma and received dendritic cell vaccines. Overall study results and limits: Longer survival after dendritic cell vaccination followed higher pretreatment TIL content.

With V trimmed by 1 base and J by 2 bases, 7 bases remained unmatched. This CDR3 contains 16 residues. Germline V lookup: CDR1 MGHRA, CDR2 YSYEKL. Details on this clone: What it binds is unknown.

Primers: 60 V beta forward and 13 J beta reverse. Sequenced by immunoSEQ multiplex PCR; TCRdb stores in-frame clones only, minus some. The sample yields 50,000 to 80,000 clones, approximately 78% seen once. This clonotype was sampled from a human donor with glioblastoma. This chain uses TRBV4-1 with TRBJ1-2; 7 positions match TRBD1. Sequenced here: blood, sampled before dendritic cell vaccination. CDR3 DNA: TGCGCCAGCAGCCAAGCAAACACAGGGGCCAACTATGGCTACACCTTC. Its protein is CASSQANTGANYGYTF.